This T cell receptor beta chain was profiled in a study of blood T cell repertoires in COVID-19. The wider study: Specimens from acute and convalescent COVID-19 originated in the United States, Italy and Spain. Sources were T cells, B-cell-depleted T cells, or PBMCs; the material itself was cDNA or gDNA.

The CDR3 consists of 14 residues. Germline V lookup: CDR1 SGHTA, CDR2 FQGTGA. Unmatched junction bases numbered 7, after V lost 5 bases and J lost 4 bases. Study processing details: Estimates of nucleated cell counts were drawn from the amplification of reference gene primers. Sequenced by immunoSEQ multiplex PCR; TCRdb stores in-frame clones only, minus some. The D gene and trimming were derived from the DNA, and the V and J assignments and clone size from that table. The table records some 260,000 clones, roughly 80% of them present only once. The sample comprised PBMCs or T cells enriched from blood (not recorded which). The sequence was collected from a man under 40 with acute COVID-19. This rearrangement joins TRBV7-3 to TRBJ1-2; the match to TRBD1 covers 7 bases. The CDR3 sequence: CASSREGAGYGYTF. CDR3 nucleotide sequence: TGTGCCAGCAGCCGGGAGGGGGCGGGCTATGGCTACACCTTC.